The next 31 T cell receptor beta chains were all read from a single sample in a study of cytomegalovirus exposure and HLA in healthy donors. The method was immunoSEQ multiplex PCR; TCRdb's version includes in-frame clones alone and lacks a portion of them. This table holds 89,000 or so clones, about 93% found once. The source material was PBMCs. The receptors were sampled from a woman aged 25 to 39 in good health and CMV-seropositive.

The V and J genes are TRBV6-5 and TRBJ1-2; D gene ambiguous. V lost 2 bases to trimming and J lost 0 bases, with 10 bases between them. The CDR3 length is 15 residues. Germline values: CDR1 MNHEY, CDR2 SVGAGI. The CDR3 region is CASSYARGPNYGYTF. CDR3 coding DNA: TGTGCCAGCAGTTACGCCCGCGGGCCTAACTATGGCTACACCTTC.

The genes are TRBV11-2 and TRBJ1-2; 7 bases are shared with TRBD1. The CDR3 is 18 residues long. The trim removed 3 bases at V and 0 bases at J, leaving 13 bases unmatched. Germline assignment: CDR1 SGHAT and CDR2 FQNNGV. CDR3 sequence: CASSFLTGDDSTNYGYTF. The CDR3 bases are TGTGCCAGCAGCTTCCTAACAGGGGATGACAGCACTAACTATGGCTACACCTTC.

The V and J genes are TRBV6-6 and TRBJ1-1, with TRBD1 identical over 7 bases. V gave up 2 bases and J gave up 4 bases; unmatched junction bases: 4. The CDR3 is made up of 14 amino acids. In germline, CDR1 is MNHNY, CDR2 SVGAGI (reference sequence). The CDR3 here is CASSYDRVSTEAFF. CDR3 sequence (DNA): TGTGCCAGCAGTTACGACAGGGTTTCCACTGAAGCTTTCTTT.

The chain joins TRBV28 to TRBJ1-5; D is possibly TRBD1 (5 bases). CDR1 MDHEN and CDR2 SYDVKM come from the germline V gene. The CDR3 runs 18 residues. Between the trimmed V and J ends, which lost 6 bases and 1 base, there was a span of 22 bases. CDR3 in amino acids: CASSPYVRGAGSNQPQHF. In DNA, the CDR3 is TGTGCCAGCAGCCCCTATGTGAGGGGCGCGGGGAGCAATCAGCCCCAGCATTTT.

The chain links TRBV19 to TRBJ1-2; 8 bases map to TRBD1. The CDR3 spans 15 residues. Trimming at V came to 3 bases and at J to 0 bases, leaving 3 bases not matched to a gene. In germline, CDR1 is LNHDA, CDR2 SQIVND (reference sequence). The CDR3 here is CASSISGGPNYGYTF. The DNA for the CDR3 is TGTGCCAGTAGTATTTCAGGGGGCCCTAACTATGGCTACACCTTC.

This sequence joins TRBV4-3 and TRBJ2-1, with 8 bases fitting TRBD1. CDR1 and CDR2 (germline): LGHNA, YSLEER. This CDR3 region has 13 residues. The V and J ends lost 1 base and 7 bases, in that order; junction bases with no gene match: 0. The CDR3 sequence: CASSQGTGNEQFF. The CDR3 DNA is TGCGCCAGCAGCCAAGGGACAGGGAATGAGCAGTTCTTC.

The rearrangement uses TRBV5-4 and TRBJ2-1; 10 bases map to TRBD1. The germline CDR1 and CDR2 sequences are SGHNT and YYREEE (reference sequence). V lost 4 bases and J lost 6; bases outside the gene matches: 13. CDR3 size: 17 residues. This chain's CDR3 is CASSLRGGTGALNEQFF. The CDR3 DNA sequence: TGTGCCAGCAGCCTAAGGGGGGGGACAGGGGCCCTCAATGAGCAGTTCTTC.

The chain combines TRBV12-5 with TRBJ1-1; 7 bases match TRBD1. After removal of 2 bases from V and 1 base from J, the junction contained 7 bases not matched to a gene. The germline V gene has CDR1 LGHNT and CDR2 FRNRAP. The CDR3 has 16 residues. The CDR3 is CASGLMTHRGNTEAFF. CDR3 bases: TGTGCTAGTGGTTTGATGACACACAGGGGGAACACTGAAGCTTTCTTT.

The chain has TRBV13 and TRBJ2-1, with a possible D match to TRBD2 (5 bases). Trimming left V 5 bases short and J 1 base short, with 9 bases between. CDR1 and CDR2 (germline): PRHDT, FYEKMQ (reference sequence). The CDR3 has 14 residues. The CDR3: CASSTRTSYNEQFF. The CDR3 DNA is TGTGCCAGCAGCACAAGGACTTCCTACAATGAGCAGTTCTTC.

The genes are TRBV5-1 and TRBJ2-2; 12 nucleotides match TRBD2. The CDR3 contains 20 residues. Unmatched junction bases numbered 15, after V lost 4 bases and J lost 2 bases. Germline V lookup: CDR1 SGHRS, CDR2 YFSETQ. This CDR3 reads CASSRIRTSGMTANTGELFF. The CDR3 DNA sequence: TGCGCCAGCAGCCGGATAAGGACTAGCGGGATGACGGCCAACACCGGGGAGCTGTTTTTT.

The chain combines TRBV11-2 with TRBJ2-7; 9 nucleotides agree with TRBD1. The germline V gene encodes CDR1 SGHAT and CDR2 FQNNGV. The length of the CDR3 is 15 residues. V dropped 3 bases and J dropped 0; count of bases not matched to a gene: 3. The CDR3 sequence is CASSLGQGFSYEQYF. The CDR3, as DNA: TGTGCCAGCAGCTTGGGACAGGGTTTCTCCTACGAGCAGTACTTC.

This rearrangement joins TRBV28 to TRBJ2-1, with 7 bases lining up with TRBD1. Trimming cost V 3 bases and J 8 bases; bases outside gene matches: 7. The V gene's germline CDR1 is MDHEN and CDR2 SYDVKM. The CDR3 has 14 amino acids. This CDR3 is CASSFNRGSDEQFF. CDR3 sequence (DNA): TGTGCCAGCAGTTTCAACAGGGGTTCGGATGAGCAGTTCTTC. Full variable domain (outside the CDR3, taken from reference TRBV28 and TRBJ2-1): DVKVTQSSRYLVKRTGEKVFLECVQDMDHENMFWYRQDPGLGLRLIYFSYDVKMKEKGDIPEGYSVSREKKERFSLILESASTNQTSMYLCASSFNRGSDEQFFGPGTRLTVL.

V is TRBV6-1 and J is TRBJ2-7; 8 nucleotides line up with TRBD1. Germline-derived CDR1 and CDR2 are MNHNS and SASEGT. CDR3 length: 13 amino acids. The junction had 5 bases not matched to a gene; V was cut back by 7 bases and J by 3 bases. The CDR3: CASNRDRNYEQYF. DNA for the CDR3: TGTGCCAGCAACCGGGACAGGAACTACGAGCAGTACTTC.

This clone appeared once. The rearrangement links TRBV27 to TRBJ2-2; D call uncertain. Germline lookup yields CDR1 MNHEY and CDR2 SMNVEV (reference sequence). V was shortened by 4 bases and J by 0 bases, with 6 bases between the two germline ends. The CDR3 has 14 amino acids. The CDR3 coding sequence is TGTGCCAGCAGTTATCTTACGAACACCGGGGAGCTGTTTTTT. Amino acids: CASSYLTNTGELFF.

V usage is TRBV7-2 and J usage is TRBJ2-1; a possible D gene is TRBD2 (6 bases). Trimming shortened V by 1 base and J by 2 bases, and 12 bases separated the two germline ends. This CDR3 comprises 16 residues. Germline CDR1 SGHTA, CDR2 FQGNSA. The CDR3 nucleotides read TGTGCCAGCAGCTTAGTAGGGACTGTTACCTACAATGAGCAGTTCTTC. Translation gives CASSLVGTVTYNEQFF.

The chain employs TRBV4-1 and TRBJ2-2; weak D call: TRBD2 (6 bases). The germline V and J ends were trimmed by 0 bases and 2 bases, with 13 bases remaining between them. Germline CDR1 is MGHRA and CDR2 is YSYEKL. The CDR3 spans 17 residues. The CDR3 sequence is CASSQDWGGTNTGELFF. CDR3 DNA: TGCGCCAGCAGCCAAGATTGGGGCGGGACTAACACCGGGGAGCTGTTTTTT.

The chain employs TRBV30 and TRBJ1-2; 7 bases are a match to TRBD1. Per the germline V gene, CDR1 is GTSNPN and CDR2 is SVGIG (reference sequence). The J segment lost 2 bases and the V segment lost 5 bases, leaving 2 bases of the junction unmatched. The CDR3 is 12 amino acids. CDR3 residues: CAWATGNYGYTF. CDR3 nucleotide sequence: TGTGCCTGGGCGACAGGGAACTATGGCTACACCTTC.

The chain links TRBV15 to TRBJ2-7; D is undetermined. CDR3 length: 13 amino acids. The germline V gene encodes CDR1 LNHNV and CDR2 YYDKDF (reference sequence). V dropped 1 base and J dropped 2 bases, with 6 bases sitting between them. CDR3 sequence reads: CATSRGVAYEQYF. The CDR3 DNA is TGTGCCACCAGCAGAGGAGTGGCCTACGAGCAGTACTTC. Using reference TRBV15 and TRBJ2-7 for the parts outside the CDR3, the full variable domain is DAMVIQNPRYQVTQFGKPVTLSCSQTLNHNVMYWYQQKSSQAPKLLFHYYDKDFNNEADTPDNFQSRRPNTSFCFLDIRSPGLGDTAMYLCATSRGVAYEQYFGPGTRLTVT.

The gene calls are TRBV5-1 and TRBJ2-1; TRBD2 matches at 11 bases. The ends lost 4 bases at V and 0 bases at J; junction bases unmatched: 21. Germline loops: CDR1 SGHRS, CDR2 YFSETQ. The length of the CDR3 is 22 residues. CDR3 in amino acids: CASSPLRVGGLAVQSSYNEQFF. The CDR3, as DNA: TGCGCCAGCAGCCCACTCCGGGTGGGGGGACTAGCGGTCCAGAGCTCCTACAATGAGCAGTTCTTC.

V gene TRBV28 combines with J gene TRBJ2-1; 10 bases fit TRBD2. Per the germline V gene, CDR1 is MDHEN and CDR2 is SYDVKM. The CDR3 consists of 16 residues. V was pared by 6 bases and J by 4 bases, with 9 bases of the junction left unmatched. CDR3: CASRETTSGSYNEQFF. CDR3 nucleotide sequence: TGTGCCAGCAGGGAAACGACTAGCGGGTCGTACAATGAGCAGTTCTTC. Filled out from reference TRBV28 and TRBJ2-1, the complete variable domain reads DVKVTQSSRYLVKRTGEKVFLECVQDMDHENMFWYRQDPGLGLRLIYFSYDVKMKEKGDIPEGYSVSREKKERFSLILESASTNQTSMYLCASRETTSGSYNEQFFGPGTRLTVL.

The rearrangement uses TRBV7-2 and TRBJ2-1; 14 nucleotides line up with TRBD2. The V segment lost 1 base and the J segment 5 bases; nucleotides outside the gene matches: 4. Germline-derived CDR1 and CDR2 are SGHTA and FQGNSA. The CDR3 totals 17 residues. The CDR3 reads CASSLGTSGRKHNEQFF. CDR3 DNA sequence: TGTGCCAGCAGCTTAGGGACTAGCGGGAGGAAACACAATGAGCAGTTCTTC.

The chain recombines TRBV6-6 with TRBJ2-7; 9 bases fit TRBD2. Germline V lookup: CDR1 MNHNY, CDR2 SVGAGI (reference sequence). The CDR3 extends over 16 amino acids. The ends lost 5 bases at V and 3 bases at J; junction bases unmatched: 11. CDR3 in amino acids: CASSPYRLADSYEQYF. CDR3 bases: TGTGCCAGCAGTCCCTATCGACTAGCGGACAGCTACGAGCAGTACTTC.

The chain carries TRBV5-1 and TRBJ2-5; tentative D call: TRBD1 (6 bases). Trimming cost V 0 bases and J 1 base, with 7 bases left between them. The CDR3 extends over 14 amino acids. The germline V gene has CDR1 SGHRS and CDR2 YFSETQ. The CDR3 loop reads CASSLGDTQETQYF. The CDR3 coding sequence is TGCGCCAGCAGCTTGGGGGACACCCAAGAGACCCAGTACTTC.

V is TRBV28 and J is TRBJ1-5, with D perhaps matching TRBD1 (6 bases). Trimming left V 3 bases short and J 0 bases short, with 9 bases between. The CDR3 consists of 15 residues. Per germline, CDR1 MDHEN and CDR2 SYDVKM. CDR3 nucleotide sequence: TGTGCCAGCAGTTTGGTACAGGGTAGCAATCAGCCCCAGCATTTT. It encodes CASSLVQGSNQPQHF. The variable domain in full, completed from reference TRBV28 and TRBJ1-5, reads DVKVTQSSRYLVKRTGEKVFLECVQDMDHENMFWYRQDPGLGLRLIYFSYDVKMKEKGDIPEGYSVSREKKERFSLILESASTNQTSMYLCASSLVQGSNQPQHFGDGTRLSIL.

V gene TRBV6-5 combines with J gene TRBJ2-7, with D possibly TRBD1 on 6 matching bases. The CDR3 contains 13 residues. Looked up from germline, CDR1 is MNHEY and CDR2 is SVGAGI. Trimming pared 3 bases from V and 2 bases from J, leaving 8 bases between. The DNA for the CDR3 is TGTGCCAGCAGTTATGGACAGACCTACGAGCAGTACTTC. It translates to CASSYGQTYEQYF.

The chain joins TRBV7-9 to TRBJ2-7; maybe TRBD2 (6 bases). CDR1 is SEHNR and CDR2 is FQNEAQ in the germline V gene (reference sequence). V was clipped by 4 bases and J by 2 bases, with 15 bases between them. The CDR3 totals 15 residues. The CDR3 DNA sequence: TGTGCCAGCAGCTCATCGCGAGGAGGGGCCTACGAGCAGTACTTC. It is translated as CASSSSRGGAYEQYF.

The J gene is TRBJ2-3, the V gene TRBV4-2, with 7 bases aligning to TRBD1. This CDR3 region has 17 residues. The V gene's germline CDR1 is LGHNA and CDR2 YNFKEQ. V was clipped by 0 bases and J by 2 bases; unmatched bases: 8. The CDR3 protein is CASSQDKGQGDTDTQYF. In DNA, the CDR3 is TGTGCCAGCAGCCAAGATAAAGGGCAGGGGGACACAGATACGCAGTATTTT.

This clone showed up just once. This chain joins TRBV29-1 and TRBJ2-3, with D possibly matching TRBD2 (8 bases). Trimming removed 0 bases at V and 9 bases at J, with 22 bases between. Germline CDR1 is SQVTM and CDR2 is ANQGSEA. The CDR3 spans 16 residues. CDR3 in DNA: TGCAGCGTTGAAGACCCCCGGGAGGGGGCGCTTCGGACGCAGTATTTT. Translating it yields CSVEDPREGALRTQYF.

The chain is built from TRBV28 and TRBJ2-7, with D possibly TRBD1 on 5 matching bases. The V gene lost 5 bases and the J gene lost 5 bases, with 13 bases spanning the gap. The CDR3 runs 13 residues. Germline V gene sequence: CDR1 MDHEN, CDR2 SYDVKM. The DNA of the CDR3 is TGTGCCAGCAGTCCAGGGTACGTGGACGAGCAGTACTTC. This codes for CASSPGYVDEQYF.

V gene TRBV5-4 combines with J gene TRBJ2-5; 14 positions match TRBD2. V lost 3 bases and J lost 2; bases outside the gene matches: 6. The CDR3 runs to 17 residues. Germline loops: CDR1 SGHNT, CDR2 YYREEE (reference sequence). The CDR3 here is CASSSGLAGAQQETQYF. Here the CDR3 DNA reads TGTGCCAGCAGCTCGGGACTAGCGGGAGCGCAACAAGAGACCCAGTACTTC. The variable domain in full, completed from reference TRBV5-4 and TRBJ2-5, reads ETGVTQSPTHLIKTRGQQVTLRCSSQSGHNTVSWYQQALGQGPQFIFQYYREEENGRGNFPPRFSGLQFPNYSSELNVNALELDDSALYLCASSSGLAGAQQETQYFGPGTRLLVL.

J is TRBJ1-5 and V is TRBV7-2, with TRBD1 as a possible D gene (5 bases). CDR1 is SGHTA, CDR2 FQGNSA, per germline. The CDR3 is made up of 15 amino acids. Trimming pared 1 base from V and 9 bases from J, leaving 16 bases between. The CDR3 sequence: CASSLEPGGGRPQHF. The CDR3 nucleotides are TGTGCCAGCAGCTTAGAGCCAGGTGGGGGGAGGCCCCAGCATTTT.